A selection of T cell receptor beta chains follows, all from one sample in a study of neurological immune-mediated disorders. TCRdb independently ran MiXCR on the 5' RACE reads; one entry per CDR3 protein. The sample carries 60,000 to 90,000 distinct CDR3 sequences, roughly 10% recorded once. The sequencing sample was made of PBMCs. Every receptor here comes from a young man in good health. Both conserved end residues are part of each CDR3. The order of the fields is J gene, V gene, D gene, CDR3 protein. D genes are given only for firm matches.

TRBJ2-3	TRBV3-1	TRBD2	CASSQDLWEGAGDTQYF
TRBJ2-3	TRBV20-1	-	CSARDRLAYSTDTQYF
TRBJ2-2	TRBV5-1	-	CASSLRDTGELFF
TRBJ2-2	TRBV10-2	-	CASSGWAGEVPGELFF
TRBJ2-3	TRBV7-3	-	CASSLIASSTDTQYF
TRBJ2-7	TRBV5-1	-	CASSLSGIYEQYF
TRBJ2-7	TRBV15	TRBD2	CATSREGGVYEQYF
TRBJ2-1	TRBV28	-	CASSLVPVGDNEQFF
TRBJ1-3	TRBV7-9	-	CASSPASSGNTIYF
TRBJ2-5	TRBV7-9	-	CASSSEGRETQYF
TRBJ2-2	TRBV7-9	-	CASSRLVEAGELFF
TRBJ2-2	TRBV12-3/TRBV12-4	-	CASSLTGAEKRNTGELFF
TRBJ1-1	TRBV5-1	-	CASSLFEGEDTEAFF
TRBJ2-7	TRBV12-3/TRBV12-4	-	CASSFPGFYEQYF
TRBJ2-6	TRBV2	-	CASMGTRNSGANVLTF
TRBJ1-1	TRBV27	TRBD1	CASSLSTGGGAEAFF
TRBJ2-1	TRBV28	TRBD2	CASSLGGGSGRAGESYNEQFF
TRBJ2-3	TRBV9	-	CASSVGAGYTDTQYF
TRBJ2-1	TRBV4-1	-	CASSHDSGYNEQFF
TRBJ2-3	TRBV29-1	TRBD1	CSVGRTGGGKQYF
TRBJ2-5	TRBV12-3/TRBV12-4	-	CASSWVLGALKETQYF
TRBJ1-5	TRBV3-1	-	CASSPQGSSNQPQHF
TRBJ1-1	TRBV10-3	TRBD1	CAISDEGADTEAFF
TRBJ1-1	TRBV19	-	CASSRGGEPTEAFF
TRBJ2-1	TRBV11-2	TRBD2	CASSLVGTSSRNEQFF
TRBJ2-7	TRBV29-1	-	CSVYGTEKTNYEQYF
TRBJ2-2	TRBV20-1	TRBD2	CSASGSGRAENTGELFF
TRBJ2-7	TRBV5-1	-	CASSLVEEMLSSYEQYF
TRBJ2-1	TRBV20-1	TRBD1	CSARETGPTEQFF
TRBJ2-1	TRBV5-1	TRBD2	CASSPGLGAREQFF